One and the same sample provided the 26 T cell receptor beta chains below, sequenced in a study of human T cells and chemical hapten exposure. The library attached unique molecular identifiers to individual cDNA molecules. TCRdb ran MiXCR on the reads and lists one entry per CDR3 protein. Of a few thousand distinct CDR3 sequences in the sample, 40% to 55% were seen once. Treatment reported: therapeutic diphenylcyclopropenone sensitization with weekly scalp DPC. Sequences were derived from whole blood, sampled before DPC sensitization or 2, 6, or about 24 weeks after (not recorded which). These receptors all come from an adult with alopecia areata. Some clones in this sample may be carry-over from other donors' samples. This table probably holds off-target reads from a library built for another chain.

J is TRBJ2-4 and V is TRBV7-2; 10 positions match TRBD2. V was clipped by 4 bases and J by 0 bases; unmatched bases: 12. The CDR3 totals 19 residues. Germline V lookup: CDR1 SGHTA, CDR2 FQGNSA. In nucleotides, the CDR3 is TGTGCCAGCAGCTCCATAGCGGGAGGCGTTAAACTAGCCAAAAACATTCAGTACTTC. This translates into CASSSIAGGVKLAKNIQYF.

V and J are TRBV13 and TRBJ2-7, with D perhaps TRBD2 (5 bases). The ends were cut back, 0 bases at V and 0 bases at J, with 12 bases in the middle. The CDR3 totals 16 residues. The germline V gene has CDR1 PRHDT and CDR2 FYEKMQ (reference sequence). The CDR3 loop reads CASSLGLGSGSYEQYF. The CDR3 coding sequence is TGTGCCAGCAGCTTAGGATTAGGGAGCGGCTCCTACGAGCAGTACTTC.

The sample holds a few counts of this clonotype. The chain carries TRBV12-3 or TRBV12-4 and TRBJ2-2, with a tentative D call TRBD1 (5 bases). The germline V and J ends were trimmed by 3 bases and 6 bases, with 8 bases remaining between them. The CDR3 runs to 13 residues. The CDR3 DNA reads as TGTGCCAGCAGTTTTCAGGGCTCCGGGGAGCTGTTTTTT. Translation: CASSFQGSGELFF.

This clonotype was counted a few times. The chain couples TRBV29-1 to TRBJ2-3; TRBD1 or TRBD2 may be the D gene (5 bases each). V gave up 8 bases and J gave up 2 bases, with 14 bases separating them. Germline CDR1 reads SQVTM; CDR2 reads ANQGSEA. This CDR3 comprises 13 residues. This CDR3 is CSCERTPTDTQYF. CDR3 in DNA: TGCAGCTGCGAGCGGACACCCACAGATACGCAGTATTTT.

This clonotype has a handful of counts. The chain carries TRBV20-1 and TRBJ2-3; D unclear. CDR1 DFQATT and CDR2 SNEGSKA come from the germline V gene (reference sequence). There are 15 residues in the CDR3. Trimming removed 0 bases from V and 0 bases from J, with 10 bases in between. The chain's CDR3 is CSARDLVISTDTQYF. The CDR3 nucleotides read TGCAGTGCTAGAGATTTAGTCATTAGCACAGATACGCAGTATTTT.

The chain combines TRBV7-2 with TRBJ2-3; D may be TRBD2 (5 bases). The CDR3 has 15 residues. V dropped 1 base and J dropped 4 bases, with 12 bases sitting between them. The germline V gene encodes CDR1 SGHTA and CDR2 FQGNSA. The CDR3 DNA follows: TGTGCCAGCAGCTTAGTCGGGGAGAGGGCAGATACGCAGTATTTT. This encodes CASSLVGERADTQYF.

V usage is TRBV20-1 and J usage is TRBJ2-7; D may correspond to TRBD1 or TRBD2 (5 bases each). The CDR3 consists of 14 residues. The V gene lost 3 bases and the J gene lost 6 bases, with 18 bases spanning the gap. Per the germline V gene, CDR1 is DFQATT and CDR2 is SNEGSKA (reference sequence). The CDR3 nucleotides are TGCAGTGCTAGTCCGGGACCACAATCCACCGAGCAGTACTTC. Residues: CSASPGPQSTEQYF.

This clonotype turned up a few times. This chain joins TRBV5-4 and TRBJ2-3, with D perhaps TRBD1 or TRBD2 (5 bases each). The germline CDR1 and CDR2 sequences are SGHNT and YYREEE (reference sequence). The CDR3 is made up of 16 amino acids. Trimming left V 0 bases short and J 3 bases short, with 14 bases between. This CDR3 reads CASSLGGSGLTDTQYF. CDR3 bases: TGTGCCAGCAGCTTGGGTGGGTCGGGGCTTACAGATACGCAGTATTTT.

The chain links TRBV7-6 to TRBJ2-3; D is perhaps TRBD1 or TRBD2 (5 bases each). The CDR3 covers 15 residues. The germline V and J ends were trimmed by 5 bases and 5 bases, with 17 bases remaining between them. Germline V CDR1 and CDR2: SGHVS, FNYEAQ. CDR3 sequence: CASSPRGGGGDTQYF. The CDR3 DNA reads TGTGCCAGCAGCCCACGGGGCGGTGGGGGAGATACGCAGTATTTT.

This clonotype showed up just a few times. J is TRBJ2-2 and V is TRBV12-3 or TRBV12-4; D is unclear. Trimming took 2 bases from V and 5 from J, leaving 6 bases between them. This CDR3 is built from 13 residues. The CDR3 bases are TGTGCCAGCAGTTTAAGGGTAACCGGGGAGCTGTTTTTT. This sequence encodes CASSLRVTGELFF.

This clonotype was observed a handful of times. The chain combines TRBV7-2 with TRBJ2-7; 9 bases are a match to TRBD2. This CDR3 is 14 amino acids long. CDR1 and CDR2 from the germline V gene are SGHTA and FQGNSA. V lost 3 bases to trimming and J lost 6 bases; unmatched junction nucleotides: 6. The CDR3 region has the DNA TGTGCCAGCAGCTTCGGCGGGAGGGTTAGCGAGCAGTACTTC. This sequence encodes CASSFGGRVSEQYF.

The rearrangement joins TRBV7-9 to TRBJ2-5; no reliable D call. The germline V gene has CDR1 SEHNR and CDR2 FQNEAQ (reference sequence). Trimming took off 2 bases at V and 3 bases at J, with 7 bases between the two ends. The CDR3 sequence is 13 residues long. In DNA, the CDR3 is TGTGCCAGCAGCTTACCGGGTAAAGAGACCCAGTACTTC. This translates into CASSLPGKETQYF. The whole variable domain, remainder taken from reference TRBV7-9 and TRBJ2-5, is DTGVSQNPRHKITKRGQNVTFRCDPISEHNRLYWYRQTLGQGPEFLTYFQNEAQLEKSRLLSDRFSAERPKGSFSTLEIQRTEQGDSAMYLCASSLPGKETQYFGPGTRLLVL.

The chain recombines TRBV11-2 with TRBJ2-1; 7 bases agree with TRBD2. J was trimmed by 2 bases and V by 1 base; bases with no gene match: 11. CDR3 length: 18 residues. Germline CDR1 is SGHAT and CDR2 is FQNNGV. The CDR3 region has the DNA TGTGCCAGCAGCTTAGGTAAGGCTAGCGGCCCGCCCTACAATGAGCAGTTCTTC. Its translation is CASSLGKASGPPYNEQFF.

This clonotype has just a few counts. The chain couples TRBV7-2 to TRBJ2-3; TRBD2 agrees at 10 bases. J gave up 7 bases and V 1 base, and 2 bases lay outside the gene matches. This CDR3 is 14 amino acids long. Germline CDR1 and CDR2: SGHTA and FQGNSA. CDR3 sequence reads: CASSLGLAGYTQYF. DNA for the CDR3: TGTGCCAGCAGCTTAGGACTAGCGGGTTATACGCAGTATTTT.

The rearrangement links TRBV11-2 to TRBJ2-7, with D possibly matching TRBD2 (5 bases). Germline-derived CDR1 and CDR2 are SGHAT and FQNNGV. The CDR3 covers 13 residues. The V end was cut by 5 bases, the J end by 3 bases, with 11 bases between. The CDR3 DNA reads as TGTGCCAGCAGCGCGGGTCCACTCTACGAGCAGTACTTC. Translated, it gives CASSAGPLYEQYF.

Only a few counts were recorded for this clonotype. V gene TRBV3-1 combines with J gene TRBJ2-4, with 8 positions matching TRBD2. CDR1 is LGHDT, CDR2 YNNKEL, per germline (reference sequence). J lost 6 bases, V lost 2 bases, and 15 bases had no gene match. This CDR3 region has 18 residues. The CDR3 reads CASSQKGSWTSHRNIQYF. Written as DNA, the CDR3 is TGTGCCAGCAGCCAAAAAGGCTCCTGGACTAGCCACCGAAACATTCAGTACTTC.

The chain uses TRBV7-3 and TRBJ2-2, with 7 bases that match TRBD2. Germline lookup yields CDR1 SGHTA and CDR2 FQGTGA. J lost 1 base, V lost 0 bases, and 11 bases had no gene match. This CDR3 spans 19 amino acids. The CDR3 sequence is CASSLTSNQREKNTGELFF. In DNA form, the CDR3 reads TGTGCCAGCAGCTTAACGAGTAACCAGCGGGAAAAGAACACCGGGGAGCTGTTTTTT.

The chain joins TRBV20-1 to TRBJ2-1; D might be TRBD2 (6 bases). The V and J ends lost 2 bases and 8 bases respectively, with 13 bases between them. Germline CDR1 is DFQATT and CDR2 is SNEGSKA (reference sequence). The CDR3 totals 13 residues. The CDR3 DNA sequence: TGCAGTGCTAGACCTAGCGTTCGGGATGAGCAGTTCTTC. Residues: CSARPSVRDEQFF.

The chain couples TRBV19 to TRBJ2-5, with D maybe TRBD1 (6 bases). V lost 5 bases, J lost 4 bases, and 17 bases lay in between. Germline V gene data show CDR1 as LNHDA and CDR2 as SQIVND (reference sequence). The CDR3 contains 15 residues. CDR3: CASSPPLTGGETQYF. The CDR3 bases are TGTGCCAGTAGTCCTCCGCTGACAGGTGGAGAGACCCAGTACTTC.

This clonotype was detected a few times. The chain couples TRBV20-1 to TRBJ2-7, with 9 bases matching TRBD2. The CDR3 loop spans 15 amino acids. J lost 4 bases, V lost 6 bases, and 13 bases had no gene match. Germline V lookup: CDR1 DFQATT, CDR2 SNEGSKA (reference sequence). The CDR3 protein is CSAAGTSWSIYEQYF. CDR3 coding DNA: TGCAGTGCAGCCGGGACTAGCTGGAGTATATACGAGCAGTACTTC.

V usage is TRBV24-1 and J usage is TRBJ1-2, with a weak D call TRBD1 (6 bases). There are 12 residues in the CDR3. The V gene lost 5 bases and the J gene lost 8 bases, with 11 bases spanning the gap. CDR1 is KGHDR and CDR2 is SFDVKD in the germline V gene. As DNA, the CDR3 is TGTGCCACCAGTGTGAACGGGGGCGGCTACACCTTC. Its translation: CATSVNGGGYTF.

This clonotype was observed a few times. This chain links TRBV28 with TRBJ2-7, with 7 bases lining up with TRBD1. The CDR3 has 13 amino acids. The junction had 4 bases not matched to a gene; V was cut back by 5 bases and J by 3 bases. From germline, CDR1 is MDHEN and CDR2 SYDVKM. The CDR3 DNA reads TGTGCCAGCAGTCGAGGGGGCTACTACGAGCAGTACTTC. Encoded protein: CASSRGGYYEQYF.

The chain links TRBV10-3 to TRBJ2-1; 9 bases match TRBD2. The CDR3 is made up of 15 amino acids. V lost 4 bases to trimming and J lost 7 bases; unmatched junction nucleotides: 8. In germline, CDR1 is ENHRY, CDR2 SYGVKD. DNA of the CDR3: TGTGCCATCAGTGGTTTAGCGGGAGAGGGTAATGAGCAGTTCTTC. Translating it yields CAISGLAGEGNEQFF.

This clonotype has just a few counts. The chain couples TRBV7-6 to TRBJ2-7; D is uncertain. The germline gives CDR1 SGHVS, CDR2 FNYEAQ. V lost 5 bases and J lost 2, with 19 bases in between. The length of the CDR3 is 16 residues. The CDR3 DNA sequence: TGTGCCAGCAGCCCTGTGGGCTCCCACGTTCCCTACGAGCAGTACTTC. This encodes CASSPVGSHVPYEQYF.

The CDR3 DNA follows: TGCAGTGCTAGAGAAAGAGGGAGGGTGTACAATGAGCAGTTCTTC. Translated: CSARERGRVYNEQFF. The rearrangement links TRBV20-1 to TRBJ2-1, with TRBD2 matching 7 bases. Trimming removed 0 bases from V and 4 bases from J; junction bases left unmatched: 6. The length of the CDR3 is 15 residues. The germline V gene has CDR1 DFQATT and CDR2 SNEGSKA (reference sequence).

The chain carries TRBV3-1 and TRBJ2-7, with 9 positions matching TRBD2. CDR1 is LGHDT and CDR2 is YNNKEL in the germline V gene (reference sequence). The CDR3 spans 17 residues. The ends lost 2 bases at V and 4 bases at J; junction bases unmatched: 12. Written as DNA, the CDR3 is TGTGCCAGCAGCCAATTAGCGGGAGATAGATCGAGGTACGAGCAGTACTTC. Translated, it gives CASSQLAGDRSRYEQYF.